This T cell receptor beta chain was documented in a study of cytomegalovirus exposure and HLA in healthy donors. General observations from the study: The analysis excluded some indistinguishable V segments, including TRBV6-2 and TRBV6-3. With further analysis later on, most CMV-associated TCR beta chains appeared HLA-restricted.

Per the germline V gene, CDR1 is SGHAT and CDR2 is FQDESV (reference sequence). CDR3 size: 13 residues. Between the trimmed V and J ends, which lost 5 bases and 2 bases, there was a span of 8 bases. Details on this clone: Its specificity is not known.

Both 60 Vbeta primers and 13 Jbeta primers went into the PCR. Only in-frame clones appear in the TCRdb table, and some are missing; sequencing was by immunoSEQ multiplex PCR. The sample includes some 150,000 clones, roughly 9.6% of them seen just once. This chain joins TRBV11-1 and TRBJ2-3; the D is unclear. The sequenced material came from PBMCs. The clonotype comes from a woman between 40 and 55 years old in good health and CMV-seropositive. DNA for the CDR3: TGTGCCAGCAGCCGCGCCCCCACAGATACGCAGTATTTT. Amino acid sequence: CASSRAPTDTQYF.